The sequence of this T cell receptor beta chain was determined in a study of post-analysis software for immune sequencing data. Turning to the study itself: Relapsing-remitting, secondary progressive and progressive-relapsing forms of multiple sclerosis all featured among disease courses. Points from the study as a whole: The study found significantly lower normalized Chao1 diversity in multiple sclerosis patients than in controls. Comparison of patients with controls showed 5 or 6 TRBV segments more frequent in patients, TRBV5-6, TRBV5-1 and TRBV20-1 among them. Under F measure analysis, samples from one preparation batch co-clustered strongly.

cDNA libraries of TCR beta carried unique molecular identifiers. About 500,000 cDNA molecules came from 1 to 10 million T cells. TCRdb called the PCR reads again in MiXCR, with one record for every CDR3 protein. The data contain roughly 650,000 distinct CDR3 sequences, about 60% of them seen just once; the ten biggest clones take up 11%. On this clonotype itself: Its antigen is not known.

V lost 4 bases, J lost 5 bases, and 15 bases lay in between. CDR1 is SGHRS and CDR2 is YFSETQ in the germline V gene. There are 14 residues in the CDR3. The sequencing sample was made of blood. The V call is TRBV5-1, the J call TRBJ2-5; TRBD1 might be the D (5 bases). The origin of this receptor is a girl aged 2-10 years with multiple sclerosis. The chain's CDR3 is CASSTSGILETQYF. The CDR3, as DNA: TGCGCCAGCAGCACCTCAGGGATACTGGAGACCCAGTACTTC.